This TCR beta chain is from a study of blood T cell repertoires in COVID-19. Study context: Donors in the United States, Italy and Spain gave samples during acute or convalescent COVID-19. T cells, B-cell-depleted T cells, or PBMCs supplied cDNA or gDNA.

The CDR3 contains 15 residues. Germline-derived CDR1 and CDR2 are MDHEN and SYDVKM. V was pared by 8 bases and J by 0 bases, with 14 bases between. Participants had their cohort set by participant-reported clinical history. In the source study's methods: Amplification of reference gene primers provided the estimated nucleated cell counts. The assay was immunoSEQ multiplex PCR, and TCRdb's table has in-frame clones only and misses some. The DNA gave D and trimming, while V, J and clone size come from that table. Among around 360,000 clones listed, 87% were seen once. The chain recombines TRBV28 with TRBJ1-3; tentatively, D is TRBD1 (5 bases). Sequencing was carried out using PBMCs or T cells enriched from blood (not recorded which). This receptor was identified in a man aged 35 to 55 in a cohort exposed to, infected with or recovered from COVID-19 (not recorded which). The CDR3 spells CASAGPIRSGNTIYF. DNA of the CDR3: TGTGCCAGCGCAGGGCCAATTCGCTCTGGAAACACCATATATTTT.